The sequence of this T cell receptor (beta chain) was determined in a study of shared clonotypes between healthy human individuals. The wider study: A couple of women and a few men aged 18 to 49 served as donors.

The team ran DNA from unsorted PBMCs on ten immunoSEQ deep assay plates for sequencing. In the original analysis: ImmunoSEQ yielded junction-only sequences lacking quality scores, so filtering differed. Libraries were prepared by immunoSEQ multiplex PCR; TCRdb keeps only in-frame clonotypes and omits some of them. The V and J calls and clone size come from that table; D and trimming were worked out from the DNA. Of over 400,000 clones in the sample, approximately 82% were seen once. This clone was detected once. Sequenced input: PBMCs. The clonotype comes from a woman aged 35 to 49 in good health. Some clones in this sample may be carry-over from other donors' samples.

Here the CDR3 reads CASSLPGHITGELFF. CDR3 DNA sequence: TGTGCCAGCAGCTTACCGGGACACATCACCGGGGAGCTGTTTTTT. The J gene is TRBJ2-2, the V gene TRBV5-4; TRBD1 might be the D (6 bases). Germline-derived CDR1 and CDR2 are SGHNT and YYREEE (reference sequence). This CDR3 contains 15 residues. Trimming took 2 bases from V and 4 from J, leaving 12 bases between them.